This TCR beta chain was documented in a study of blood T cell repertoires in COVID-19. From germline, CDR1 is KGHSH and CDR2 LQKENI. The CDR3 sequence is 16 residues long. V lost 6 bases and J lost 6; bases outside the gene matches: 14. Data came from immunoSEQ multiplex PCR; TCRdb stores just in-frame clones and leaves some out. The table shows 300,000 or so clones, with approximately 87% occurring only once. J is TRBJ2-7 and V is TRBV18; 10 nucleotides align to TRBD1. Sequencing used peripheral blood. The clonotype comes from a woman in her thirties or forties who had recovered from COVID-19. The CDR3, as DNA: TGTGCCAGCTCGACAGGGGGCCGGGGACAGGGTTCCGAGCAGTACTTC. The encoded protein is CASSTGGRGQGSEQYF.